The clone carrying this T cell receptor (beta chain) was counted between two and nine times. One junction end does not reproduce the germline sequence, and a read error may be involved. These data originate in a study of cytomegalovirus exposure and HLA in healthy donors. Libraries were prepared by immunoSEQ multiplex PCR; TCRdb keeps only in-frame clonotypes and omits some of them. The repertoire consists of 130,000 or so clones, with 89% occurring once and the leading ten covering roughly 1.2%. In germline, CDR1 is MGHRA, CDR2 YSYEKL. This CDR3 has 12 amino acids. The clonotype comes from a woman under 30 in good health and CMV-seronegative. The V gene is TRBV4-1, the J gene TRBJ1-2; D remains ambiguous. Sequencing was done on a sample of PBMCs. The CDR3 nucleotides are TGCGCCAGCAGCCAAGATCCGAGGGCCCGACACTTC. The encoded protein is CASSQDPRARHF.